This is a list of T cell receptor beta chains from one sample in a study of OX40 agonist ivuxolimab in advanced cancers. Profiled with immunoSEQ multiplex PCR; TCRdb holds only in-frame clones, not every one. This table has about 22,000 clones, approximately 91% appearing once. Material: CD4+ or CD8+ T cells sorted from blood, obtained in a trial of the OX40 agonist ivuxolimab. The receptors stem from an adult with an advanced solid tumor such as melanoma, head and neck, liver or kidney cancer. The CDR3 runs from the conserved cysteine through the conserved F or W. The D gene is left open where the match is weak.

D	length	V	CDR3
NA	12	TRBV7-9	CASSLATGDAFF
NA	13	TRBV11-2	CASSAVDYNEQFF
NA	12	TRBV30	CAWSIGRAEAFF
NA	14	TRBV18	CASSPSGGAYEQYF
TRBD2	13	TRBV2	CASSIAGPYEQYF
TRBD1	16	TRBV9	CASSVAPGQNNSPLHF
NA	16	TRBV4-1	CASSQMGDTYTGELFF
TRBD1	14	TRBV15	CATSRDLSSGGLYF
NA	12	TRBV6-6	CASSYDDTEAFF
NA	14	TRBV28	CASSLEGRGYPQHF
NA	15	TRBV10-3	CAISEPAGLNYGYTF
NA	13	TRBV25-1	CASSTGWGQPQHF
NA	14	TRBV29-1	CSVEEGTANYGYTF
NA	16	TRBV7-2	CASSAGSRERVNEQFF
NA	14	TRBV6-6	CASSYSWGGEKLFF
NA	12	TRBV30	CAWSLGLYEQYF
NA	14	TRBV6-6	CASSYSWSRYEQYF
NA	15	TRBV27	CASIQQGGTTGELFF
NA	14	TRBV19	CASSMAFHGYEQYF
TRBD1	16	TRBV6-6	CASSLEQGLVVYEQYF
TRBD1	17	TRBV23-1	CASSQDKMTGLWNTIYF
NA	14	TRBV21-1	CASTGLAGGPEQYF
NA	14	TRBV30	CAWRATGSSYEQYF
NA	13	TRBV6-5	CASSWTANTEAFF
NA	15	TRBV27	CASSLTPPAQETQYF
NA	13	TRBV15	CATSRDRGATIYF
NA	15	TRBV4-3	CASSQVGQSDEKLFF
TRBD1	15	TRBV4-2	CASSQIGTGEGEQYF
NA	16	TRBV2	CASSEVGWSENTEAFF
TRBD1	15	TRBV9	CASSPRQGASTEAFF
TRBD1	14	TRBV9	CASSVAGTEETQYF
NA	13	TRBV30	CAWKAEWVFGYTF
NA	15	TRBV6-5	CASSYWDGSTYEQYF
NA	13	TRBV4-1	CASSQDGEDEQYF
TRBD2	15	TRBV29-1	CSAVGLAGVYNEQFF
NA	14	TRBV6-1	CASIAGSYNSPLHF
NA	15	TRBV2	CASSEVGGDITEAFF
NA	15	TRBV9	CASSVGQGKAVGAFF
NA	13	TRBV30	CAWSVTGTGELFF
TRBD2	16	TRBV11-2	CASSLVAGGPNYEQYF
NA	13	TRBV15	CATKKGWEDTQYF
NA	16	TRBV27	CASSYLTGTGANVLTF
NA	13	TRBV5-5	CASSYLGQLEQYF
TRBD1	16	TRBV29-1	CSVETGTGEFPYEQYF
NA	14	TRBV2	CASRPGQFSYEQYF
TRBD1	15	TRBV10-3	CAISGPGQGPQPQHF
NA	14	TRBV5-6	CASSLGDRPETQYF
NA	15	TRBV15	CATSRAGLGSYEQYF
NA	14	TRBV29-1	CSVEERTYGREQFF
NA	13	TRBV7-9	CASSFLTGYGYTF
TRBD1	14	TRBV7-2	CASSLGTGAYEQYF
NA	17	TRBV9	CASSVGGGGFTYNEQFF
TRBD2	15	TRBV29-1	CSVDPGLAKHNEQFF
TRBD1	12	TRBV7-9	CASTTGNQPQHF
NA	16	TRBV29-1	CSVEETLLSSYNEQFF
NA	13	TRBV27	CASSLTNVYEQYF
NA	13	TRBV14	CASSPEGLDTQYF
NA	13	TRBV28	CASSLSLSETQYF